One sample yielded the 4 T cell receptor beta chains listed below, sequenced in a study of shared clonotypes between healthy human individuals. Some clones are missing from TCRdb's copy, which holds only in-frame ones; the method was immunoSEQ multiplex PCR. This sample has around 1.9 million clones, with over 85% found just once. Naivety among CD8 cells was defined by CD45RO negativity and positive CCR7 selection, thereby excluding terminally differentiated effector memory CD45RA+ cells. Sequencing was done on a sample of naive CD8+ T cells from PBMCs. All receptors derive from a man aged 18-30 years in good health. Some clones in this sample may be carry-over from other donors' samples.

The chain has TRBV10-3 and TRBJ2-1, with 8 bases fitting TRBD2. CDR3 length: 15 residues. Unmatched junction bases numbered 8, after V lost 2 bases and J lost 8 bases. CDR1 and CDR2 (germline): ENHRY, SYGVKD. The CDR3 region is CAISEGLAGRDEQFF. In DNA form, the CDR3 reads TGTGCCATCAGTGAGGGGCTAGCGGGTCGTGATGAGCAGTTCTTC.

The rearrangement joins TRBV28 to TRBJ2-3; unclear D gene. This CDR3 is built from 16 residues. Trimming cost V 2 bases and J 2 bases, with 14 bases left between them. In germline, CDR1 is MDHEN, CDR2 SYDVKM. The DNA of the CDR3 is TGTGCCAGCAGTTTAGTTAACACCTTCTTCACAGATACGCAGTATTTT. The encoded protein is CASSLVNTFFTDTQYF. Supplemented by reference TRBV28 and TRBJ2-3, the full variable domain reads DVKVTQSSRYLVKRTGEKVFLECVQDMDHENMFWYRQDPGLGLRLIYFSYDVKMKEKGDIPEGYSVSREKKERFSLILESASTNQTSMYLCASSLVNTFFTDTQYFGPGTRLTVL.

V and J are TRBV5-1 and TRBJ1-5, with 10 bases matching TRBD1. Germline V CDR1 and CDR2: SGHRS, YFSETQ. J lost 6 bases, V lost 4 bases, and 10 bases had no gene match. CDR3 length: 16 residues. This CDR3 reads CASSPTPGQGTQPQHF. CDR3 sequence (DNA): TGCGCCAGCAGCCCTACCCCGGGACAGGGGACTCAGCCCCAGCATTTT.

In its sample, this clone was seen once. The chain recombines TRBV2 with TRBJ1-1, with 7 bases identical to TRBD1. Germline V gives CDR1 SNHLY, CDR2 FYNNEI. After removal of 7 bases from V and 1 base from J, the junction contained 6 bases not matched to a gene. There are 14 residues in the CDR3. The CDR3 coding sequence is TGTGCCAGCATTGACAGGGAATGGAACACTGAAGCTTTCTTT. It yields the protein CASIDREWNTEAFF.